Below, 26 T cell receptor beta chains from the same sample are listed, as sequenced in a study of T cell responses to AZD1222 COVID-19 vaccine. Profiled with immunoSEQ multiplex PCR; TCRdb holds only in-frame clones, not every one. In the table there are about 110,000 clones, 85% to 90% of which are singletons. The sample here was peripheral blood, taken 28 days after the second AZD1222 dose. The receptors stem from an adult who received the AZD1222 COVID-19 vaccine.

The V call is TRBV28, the J call TRBJ1-2; TRBD1 aligns across 7 bases. The CDR3 has 14 amino acids. After removal of 3 bases from V and 6 bases from J, the junction contained 7 bases not matched to a gene. Germline CDR1 reads MDHEN; CDR2 reads SYDVKM. CDR3 in amino acids: CASSFGQEGDGYTF. The CDR3 nucleotides are TGTGCCAGCAGTTTCGGACAGGAGGGCGATGGCTACACCTTC.

This chain uses TRBV25-1 with TRBJ1-1; D gene ambiguous. The CDR3 totals 14 residues. The germline gives CDR1 MGHDK, CDR2 SYGVNS. With 4 bases removed from V and 1 base from J, the gap between germline ends came to 10 bases. DNA for the CDR3: TGTGCCAGCAGTGCCCGGACGGGGAACACTGAAGCTTTCTTT. Its protein product is CASSARTGNTEAFF.

The gene calls are TRBV7-3 and TRBJ2-3; weak D call: TRBD2 (7 bases). Germline CDR1 SGHTA, CDR2 FQGTGA. There are 15 residues in the CDR3. V was clipped by 4 bases and J by 4 bases, with 15 bases between them. Written as DNA, the CDR3 is TGTGCCAGCAGCTCCCTGGGAGGGGGGCCAGATACGCAGTATTTT. As protein: CASSSLGGGPDTQYF.

This sequence joins TRBV29-1 and TRBJ1-2; D unclear. Trimming took 0 bases from V and 4 from J, leaving 15 bases between them. Per germline, CDR1 SQVTM and CDR2 ANQGSEA. The CDR3 loop spans 15 amino acids. The CDR3 bases are TGCAGCGTTGAAGATCCGCACCGGTCGGCCTATGGCTACACCTTC. As protein: CSVEDPHRSAYGYTF.

The chain employs TRBV6-5 and TRBJ2-2; D not certain. Germline CDR1 reads MNHEY; CDR2 reads SVGAGI. V was cut by 0 bases and J by 6 bases, with 5 bases left in between. This CDR3 has 13 amino acids. CDR3 protein: CASSYSRAGELFF. CDR3 DNA sequence: TGTGCCAGCAGTTACTCACGAGCCGGGGAGCTGTTTTTT.

This chain joins TRBV27 and TRBJ2-3, with TRBD2 matching over 13 bases. This CDR3 spans 16 amino acids. Per the germline V gene, CDR1 is MNHEY and CDR2 is SMNVEV (reference sequence). After removal of 5 bases from V and 4 bases from J, the junction contained 6 bases not matched to a gene. Here the CDR3 DNA reads TGTGCCAGCAGTCAACGGACTAGCGGGAGCCCAGATACGCAGTATTTT. It encodes CASSQRTSGSPDTQYF.

This chain uses TRBV5-1 with TRBJ1-2; D is unresolved. Deletions cut 4 bases from V and 6 bases from J, with 13 bases between. Germline CDR1 and CDR2: SGHRS and YFSETQ. The CDR3 loop spans 13 amino acids. The chain's CDR3 is CASSLLGPDGYTF. In DNA form, the CDR3 reads TGCGCCAGCAGCCTACTCGGCCCCGATGGCTACACCTTC.

The chain couples TRBV5-1 to TRBJ2-1; 10 bases map to TRBD2. Germline CDR1 reads SGHRS; CDR2 reads YFSETQ. The V and J ends lost 0 bases and 3 bases, in that order; junction bases with no gene match: 3. This CDR3 region has 16 residues. CDR3 coding DNA: TGCGCCAGCAGCTTGGGACTAGCGGGTTTCTACAATGAGCAGTTCTTC. Amino acid sequence: CASSLGLAGFYNEQFF. The full variable domain, completed using reference TRBV5-1 and TRBJ2-1, is KAGVTQTPRYLIKTRGQQVTLSCSPISGHRSVSWYQQTPGQGLQFLFEYFSETQRNKGNFPGRFSGRQFSNSRSEMNVSTLELGDSALYLCASSLGLAGFYNEQFFGPGTRLTVL.

The genes are TRBV15 and TRBJ2-5, with 7 bases fitting TRBD2. The V segment lost 3 bases and the J segment 5 bases; nucleotides outside the gene matches: 9. The CDR3 consists of 15 residues. The germline V gene encodes CDR1 LNHNV and CDR2 YYDKDF (reference sequence). CDR3 loop: CATSSGGGVGETQYF. In DNA form, the CDR3 reads TGTGCCACCAGCAGCGGGGGAGGGGTGGGCGAGACCCAGTACTTC. The variable domain in full, completed from reference TRBV15 and TRBJ2-5, reads DAMVIQNPRYQVTQFGKPVTLSCSQTLNHNVMYWYQQKSSQAPKLLFHYYDKDFNNEADTPDNFQSRRPNTSFCFLDIRSPGLGDTAMYLCATSSGGGVGETQYFGPGTRLLVL.

The chain employs TRBV6-4 and TRBJ2-6; D call uncertain. The V end lost 4 bases, the J end lost 0 bases, and 10 bases lay between the germline ends. Germline-derived CDR1 and CDR2 are MRHNA and SNTAGT. The CDR3 consists of 16 residues. CDR3 sequence (DNA): TGTGCCAGCAGTGGCTCACCGTTCTCTGGGGCCAACGTCCTGACTTTC. It yields the protein CASSGSPFSGANVLTF.

This chain joins TRBV5-1 and TRBJ1-2, with D maybe TRBD1 (6 bases). Germline assignment: CDR1 SGHRS and CDR2 YFSETQ. The CDR3 has 14 residues. Between the trimmed V and J ends, which lost 2 bases and 6 bases, there was a span of 14 bases. The CDR3 reads CASSLQQGVHGYTF. In nucleotides, the CDR3 is TGCGCCAGCAGCTTACAACAGGGAGTCCATGGCTACACCTTC.

CDR3 amino acids: CASSTDLNTEAFF. CDR3 nucleotide sequence: TGTGCCAGCAGCACAGACCTGAACACTGAAGCTTTCTTT. This chain links TRBV2 with TRBJ1-1, with D unresolved. This CDR3 is 13 amino acids long. Germline CDR1 reads SNHLY; CDR2 reads FYNNEI. Trimming took 6 bases from V and 0 from J, leaving 8 bases between them.

This chain uses TRBV6-2 or TRBV6-3 with TRBJ2-7, with TRBD2 as a possible D gene (6 bases). The CDR3 sequence is 16 residues long. V dropped 0 bases and J dropped 2 bases, with 14 bases sitting between them. Germline values: CDR1 MNHEY, CDR2 SVGEGT. The DNA for the CDR3 is TGTGCCAGCAGTTACTCGAGGCGCGGGAATACCTACGAGCAGTACTTC. Translation: CASSYSRRGNTYEQYF.

This clone appeared once. The chain carries TRBV2 and TRBJ2-7; perhaps D is TRBD1 or TRBD2 (6 bases each). The CDR3 runs to 12 residues. The V end lost 8 bases, the J end lost 4 bases, and 12 bases lay between the germline ends. Germline V lookup: CDR1 SNHLY, CDR2 FYNNEI. The CDR3 DNA follows: TGTGCCAGCGGAGGGGGTCCTTACGAGCAGTACTTC. It specifies CASGGGPYEQYF.

The rearrangement links TRBV7-3 to TRBJ2-2; the D gene is possibly TRBD2 (5 bases). Per germline, CDR1 SGHTA and CDR2 FQGTGA. This CDR3 is built from 13 residues. Trimming took 5 bases from V and 5 from J, leaving 9 bases between them. This chain's CDR3 is CASSPWETGELFF. The DNA of the CDR3 is TGTGCCAGCAGCCCATGGGAGACCGGGGAGCTGTTTTTT.

The V call is TRBV7-2, the J call TRBJ1-1, with 8 bases that match TRBD1. The CDR3 has 14 amino acids. V trimming: 4 bases; J trimming: 4 bases; junction bases outside the gene matches: 5. CDR1 and CDR2 from the germline V gene are SGHTA and FQGNSA. CDR3 nucleotide sequence: TGTGCCAGCAGCTGGGACAGGTGGAGCACTGAAGCTTTCTTT. It codes for CASSWDRWSTEAFF.

V usage is TRBV30 and J usage is TRBJ1-1, with a possible D match to TRBD1 (5 bases). V was pared by 0 bases and J by 4 bases, with 9 bases between. The CDR3 spans 13 residues. Germline V gene sequence: CDR1 GTSNPN, CDR2 SVGIG (reference sequence). CDR3 coding DNA: TGTGCCTGGAGTGTACGGGGGGTCACTGAAGCTTTCTTT. Its protein is CAWSVRGVTEAFF.

The V call is TRBV19, the J call TRBJ2-2; D not certain. The CDR3 consists of 13 residues. V was cut by 5 bases and J by 3 bases, with 7 bases left in between. The germline gives CDR1 LNHDA, CDR2 SQIVND (reference sequence). CDR3 DNA sequence: TGTGCCAGTAGTGACCCGGACACCGGGGAGCTGTTTTTT. Its protein product is CASSDPDTGELFF.

The gene calls are TRBV6-5 and TRBJ1-1; 8 bases are a match to TRBD1. Germline CDR1 MNHEY, CDR2 SVGAGI. The ends lost 6 bases at V and 6 bases at J; junction bases unmatched: 3. The CDR3 contains 12 residues. The CDR3 nucleotides are TGTGCCAGCAGAGGACAGGGCGCTGAAGCTTTCTTT. Residues: CASRGQGAEAFF.

The V and J genes are TRBV5-1 and TRBJ2-3, with a weak D call TRBD1 (6 bases). Germline loops: CDR1 SGHRS, CDR2 YFSETQ. Trimming pared 0 bases from V and 7 bases from J, leaving 12 bases between. This CDR3 has 14 residues. DNA for the CDR3: TGCGCCAGCAGCTTGGCCTGGACAGCTTATACGCAGTATTTT. Its protein is CASSLAWTAYTQYF.

The rearrangement joins TRBV5-8 to TRBJ2-1; D is possibly TRBD2 (6 bases). The V gene lost 4 bases and the J gene lost 9 bases, with 17 bases spanning the gap. Germline V gives CDR1 SGHTS, CDR2 YDEGEE. The CDR3 is 14 amino acids. For the CDR3, the DNA is TGTGCCAGCAGCAAGGCTTACCGGAGGGGTGAGCAGTTCTTC. It specifies CASSKAYRRGEQFF.

This clone was recorded only once. This sequence joins TRBV28 and TRBJ1-5, with 7 nucleotides matching TRBD1. The CDR3 spans 14 residues. Germline-derived CDR1 and CDR2 are MDHEN and SYDVKM. With V trimmed by 4 bases and J by 8 bases, 8 bases remained unmatched. DNA for the CDR3: TGTGCCAGCAGTTCGGGACAGTACATTGAGCCCCAGCATTTT. It yields the protein CASSSGQYIEPQHF.

The chain uses TRBV28 and TRBJ1-2; D is unclear. This CDR3 has 13 residues. The V and J ends lost 3 bases and 10 bases respectively, with 15 bases between them. Germline CDR1 and CDR2: MDHEN and SYDVKM. CDR3 nucleotides: TGTGCCAGCAGTTTGTCGGACGCCTTATACTACACCTTC. It yields the protein CASSLSDALYYTF.

The CDR3 DNA reads as TGTGCCAGCAGGCGGGACAGTAGCAATCAGCCCCAGCATTTT. It is translated as CASRRDSSNQPQHF. The rearrangement uses TRBV28 and TRBJ1-5; 7 bases fit TRBD1. Germline loops: CDR1 MDHEN, CDR2 SYDVKM. Unmatched junction bases numbered 2, after V lost 6 bases and J lost 0 bases. The CDR3 spans 14 residues. The complete variable domain, with remaining parts taken from reference TRBV28 and TRBJ1-5, reads DVKVTQSSRYLVKRTGEKVFLECVQDMDHENMFWYRQDPGLGLRLIYFSYDVKMKEKGDIPEGYSVSREKKERFSLILESASTNQTSMYLCASRRDSSNQPQHFGDGTRLSIL.

The rearrangement joins TRBV12-5 to TRBJ1-5; 9 bases align to TRBD1. The germline CDR1 and CDR2 sequences are LGHNT and FRNRAP. V lost 1 base and J lost 3; bases outside the gene matches: 7. This CDR3 is 17 amino acids long. In nucleotides, the CDR3 is TGTGCTAGTGGTTTGGGACAGGGGGAGGGTTACAATCAGCCCCAGCATTTT. Translating it yields CASGLGQGEGYNQPQHF.

This rearrangement joins TRBV7-9 to TRBJ2-7; D is perhaps TRBD1 (5 bases). Trimming took 4 bases from V and 6 from J, leaving 10 bases between them. The CDR3 has 12 amino acids. The germline CDR1 and CDR2 sequences are SEHNR and FQNEAQ (reference sequence). The DNA for the CDR3 is TGTGCCAGCAGCTCGACCACAGGCGAGCAGTACTTC. Amino acid sequence: CASSSTTGEQYF.